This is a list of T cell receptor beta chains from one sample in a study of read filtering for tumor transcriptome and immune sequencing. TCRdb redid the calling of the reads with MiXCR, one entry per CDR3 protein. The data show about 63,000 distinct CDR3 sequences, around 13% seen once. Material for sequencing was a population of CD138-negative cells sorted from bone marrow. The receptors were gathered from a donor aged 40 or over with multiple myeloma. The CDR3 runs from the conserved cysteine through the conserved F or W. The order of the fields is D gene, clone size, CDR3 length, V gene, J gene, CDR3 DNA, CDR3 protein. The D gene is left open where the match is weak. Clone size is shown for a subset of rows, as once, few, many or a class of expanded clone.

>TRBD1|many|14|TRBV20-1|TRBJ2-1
TGCAGTGCTACAACCGGGACAGGGATCAATGAGCAGTTCTTC
CSATTGTGINEQFF
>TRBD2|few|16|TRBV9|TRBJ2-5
TGTGCCAGCAGCGTAGGACTAGCGGGGGGGGAAGAGACCCAGTACTTC
CASSVGLAGGEETQYF
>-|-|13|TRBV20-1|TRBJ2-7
TGCAGTGCTAGCAATCAGGGCGCAGGGGAGCAGTACTTC
CSASNQGAGEQYF
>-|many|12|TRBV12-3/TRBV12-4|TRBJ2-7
TGTGCCAGCAGCCGAACCTTCTACGAGCAGTACTTC
CASSRTFYEQYF
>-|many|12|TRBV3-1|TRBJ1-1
TGTGCCAGCAGCCAACAGGGCACTGAAGCTTTCTTT
CASSQQGTEAFF
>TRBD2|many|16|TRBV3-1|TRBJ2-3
TGTGCCAGCAGCCAAGGAGGTAGCGGGAGCACAGATACGCAGTATTTT
CASSQGGSGSTDTQYF
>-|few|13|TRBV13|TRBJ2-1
TGTGCCAGCAGCCAAATGGAGGGCAATGAGCAGTTCTTC
CASSQMEGNEQFF
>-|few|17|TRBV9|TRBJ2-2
TGTGCCAGCAGCGTCCTACCACCCGGGACAAACCCCGGGGAGCTGTTTTTT
CASSVLPPGTNPGELFF
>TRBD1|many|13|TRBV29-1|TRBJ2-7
TGCAGCGTTTGGACAGGGAGGAAGGACGAGCAGTACTTC
CSVWTGRKDEQYF
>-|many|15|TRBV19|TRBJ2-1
TGTGCCAGTACCAGGCTAGCGACCAAGGACAATGAGCAGTTCTTC
CASTRLATKDNEQFF
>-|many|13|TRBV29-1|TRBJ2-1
TGCAGCGTAGACACGGACGCGTACAATGAGCAGTTCTTC
CSVDTDAYNEQFF
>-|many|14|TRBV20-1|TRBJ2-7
TGCAGTGCTAGAGATTCCCGACTAGACTACGAGCAGTACTTC
CSARDSRLDYEQYF
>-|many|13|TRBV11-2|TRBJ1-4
TGTGCCAGCAGCGCGGACGGGACCGAAAAACTGTTTTTT
CASSADGTEKLFF